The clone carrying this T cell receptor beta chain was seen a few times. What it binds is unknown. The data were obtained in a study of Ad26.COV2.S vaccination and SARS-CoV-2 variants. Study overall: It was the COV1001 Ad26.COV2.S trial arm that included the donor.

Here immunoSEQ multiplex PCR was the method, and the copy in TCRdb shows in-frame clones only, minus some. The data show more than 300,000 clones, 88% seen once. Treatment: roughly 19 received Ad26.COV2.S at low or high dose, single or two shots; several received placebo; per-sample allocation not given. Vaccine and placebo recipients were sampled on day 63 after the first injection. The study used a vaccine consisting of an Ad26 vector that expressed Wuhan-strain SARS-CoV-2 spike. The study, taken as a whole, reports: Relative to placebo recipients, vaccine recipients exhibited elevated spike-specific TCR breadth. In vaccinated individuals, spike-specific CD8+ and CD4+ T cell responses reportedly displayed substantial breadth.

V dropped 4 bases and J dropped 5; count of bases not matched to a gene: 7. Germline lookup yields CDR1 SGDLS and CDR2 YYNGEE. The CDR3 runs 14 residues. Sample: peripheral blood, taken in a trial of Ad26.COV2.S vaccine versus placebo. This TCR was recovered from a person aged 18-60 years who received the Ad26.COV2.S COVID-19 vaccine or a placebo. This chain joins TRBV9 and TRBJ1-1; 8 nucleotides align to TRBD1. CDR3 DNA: TGTGCCAGCAGCTCCCAAGGACAGGGAACTGAAGCTTTCTTT. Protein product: CASSSQGQGTEAFF.